A single TCR beta chain is shown here with its context. It has no known antigen specificity. The sample holds no much larger clone one base away, and base qualities are not on file. This entry is derived from a study of immunodeficiency (dated by TCRdb to about 2019). As for the study more broadly: Repertoire analysis was performed to search for VDJ recombination defects and oligoclonality. Results the study describes overall, beyond this receptor: Based on top-100 and total clonotype frequencies, severe oligoclonality showed up in patient CD8+ T cells, whereas patient CD4+ T cells did not show severe oligoclonality. V-J pairing and productive entropy of CD4+ T cells appeared to be similar between patients and controls. In the entropy comparisons of patients versus healthy controls, patients were shown as n=3 (open circles), and an effect on thymic development was only suggested as possible.

After extraction using the QIAamp DNA Blood Mini Kit, genomic DNA was sent off for immunoSEQ repertoire analysis. CDR3 regions were amplified by multiplex PCR from a standard quantity of genomic DNA template. The PCR products underwent sequencing on an Illumina platform. From the authors' description of their analysis: Alignment of sequences to a reference was performed, and V, D and J gene definitions were taken from IMGT. Closely related sequences were merged by a nearest-neighbor clustering algorithm so that PCR and sequencing errors were removed. V, D and J usage was analyzed in productive unique and total sequences using ImmunoSEQ Analyzer tools and R version 3.6.1. TCRdb mirrors the immuneACCESS table, restricted to in-frame sequences. Some clones are absent from its copies; in checked studies, under half trace to an unresolved V gene, and the reason for the others is unknown. V, J and clone size derive from that table, while D and trimming were established from the DNA sequence. Counted in this sample were a few thousand clones; under 95% of them appeared once. The ten largest clones represent approximately 4.7% of the sample.

V lost 3 bases and J lost 7 bases; the stretch between them is 6 bases long. Measured from the cysteine to the phenylalanine, the CDR3 is 12 residues long. Only the CDR3 portion is preserved as DNA: 36 bases, with reading frame beginning at the first base. The germline V gene (reference sequence) specifies LNHNV as CDR1 and YYDKDF as CDR2. CD3+CD4+ T cells were sorted from fresh PBMCs before TCR sequencing. The chain is assembled from TRBV15 and TRBJ2-2; there is no confident call for the D gene. The TCR was taken from a human donor in good health. The sample comprised CD4+ T cells from blood. The nucleotide sequence is given as TGTGCCACCAGCAGGATATACGGGGAGCTGTTTTTT. Translation gives CATSRIYGELFF.